This T cell receptor beta chain originates from a study of blood T cell repertoires in COVID-19. Using immunoSEQ multiplex PCR, the repertoire was profiled, and TCRdb retains in-frame clones only, with some absent. The data hold about 180,000 clones, with about 85% observed a single time. It was during active infection that Seattle patients were enrolled and then longitudinally followed. This CDR3 is 16 amino acids long. The chain links TRBV21-1 to TRBJ2-7; TRBD1, the table's D call, was not compared with the DNA. TRBV21-1 is a pseudogene segment. The receptor's source is an elderly man with COVID-19, enrolled during active disease. What was sequenced was peripheral blood. The CDR3 protein is CASSKSEVVRGTEQYF. Here the CDR3 DNA reads TGTGCCAGCAGCAAATCCGAAGTCGTCAGGGGAACCGAGCAGTACTTC.